The 8 T cell receptor beta chains in this list originate from one sample, sequenced in a study of cytomegalovirus exposure and HLA in healthy donors. Both 60 Vbeta primers and 13 Jbeta primers went into the PCR. Clones were read by immunoSEQ multiplex PCR, and TCRdb kept only the in-frame ones, dropping some. The sample holds 300,000 or so clones, approximately 84% seen once. The sample comprised PBMCs. The receptors derive from a woman between 40 and 50 years old in good health and CMV-seropositive.

This chain connects TRBV5-4 to TRBJ2-5, with TRBD2 identical over 14 bases. TRBJ2-7 explains the end of the DNA better; the J call may be wrong. The CDR3 sequence is 16 residues long. Germline V gives CDR1 SGHNT, CDR2 YYREEE (reference sequence). The CDR3 here is CASSLGRLAGGHEQYF. CDR3 DNA: TGTGCCAGCAGCTTGGGTCGACTAGCGGGAGGGCACGAGCAGTACTTC.

The gene calls are TRBV6-5 and TRBJ2-2; a possible D gene is TRBD1 (5 bases). The CDR3 loop spans 14 amino acids. Trimming left V 6 bases short and J 1 base short, with 9 bases between. Germline values: CDR1 MNHEY, CDR2 SVGAGI. CDR3 in amino acids: CASSPTGNTGELFF. CDR3 in DNA: TGTGCCAGCAGCCCTACAGGGAACACCGGGGAGCTGTTTTTT.

The genes are TRBV21-1 and TRBJ2-1; TRBD2 is the table's D call, not checked against the DNA. TRBV21-1 has pseudogene status. CDR3 length: 14 residues. The CDR3 protein is CASRGTSGSPSGFF. The CDR3 DNA sequence: TGTGCCAGCAGGGGGACTAGCGGGAGTCCCTCGGGGTTCTTC.

The genes are TRBV13 and TRBJ2-1, with 8 positions matching TRBD2. Trimming removed 0 bases from V and 2 bases from J; junction bases left unmatched: 0. Germline-derived CDR1 and CDR2 are PRHDT and FYEKMQ (reference sequence). The CDR3 sequence is 15 residues long. The CDR3 region is CASSLGLAAYNEQFF. In DNA form, the CDR3 reads TGTGCCAGCAGCTTAGGACTAGCGGCCTACAATGAGCAGTTCTTC.

The gene calls are TRBV27 and TRBJ1-6; TRBD1 aligns across 7 bases. Per the germline V gene, CDR1 is MNHEY and CDR2 is SMNVEV (reference sequence). This CDR3 comprises 14 residues. The junction had 5 bases not matched to a gene; V was cut back by 7 bases and J by 5 bases. The CDR3 region has the DNA TGTGCCAGCACCCTCGACAGGGATAATTCACCCCTCCACTTT. Protein product: CASTLDRDNSPLHF.

V usage is TRBV19 and J usage is TRBJ2-3; 11 nucleotides match TRBD2. Trimming cost V 2 bases and J 6 bases; bases outside gene matches: 4. Germline-derived CDR1 and CDR2 are LNHDA and SQIVND (reference sequence). This CDR3 spans 15 amino acids. In nucleotides, the CDR3 is TGTGCCAGTAGTATATCGGCTAGCGGGAGGGATACGCAGTATTTT. Amino acids: CASSISASGRDTQYF. The variable domain in full, with the rest retrieved from reference TRBV19 and TRBJ2-3, is DGGITQSPKYLFRKEGQNVTLSCEQNLNHDAMYWYRQDPGQGLRLIYYSQIVNDFQKGDIAEGYSVSREKKESFPLTVTSAQKNPTAFYLCASSISASGRDTQYFGPGTRLTVL.

This clone appeared a few times. V is TRBV7-9 and J is TRBJ2-1; 7 bases match TRBD2. The CDR3 consists of 14 residues. J was trimmed by 6 bases and V by 7 bases; bases with no gene match: 9. CDR1 SEHNR and CDR2 FQNEAQ come from the germline V gene (reference sequence). This CDR3 is CASKRGTLGNEQFF. In DNA form, the CDR3 reads TGTGCCAGCAAGCGGGGCACCTTGGGCAATGAGCAGTTCTTC.

The genes are TRBV9 and TRBJ1-5; D ambiguous. The CDR3 runs to 15 residues. V was cut by 3 bases and J by 0 bases, with 10 bases left in between. The V gene's germline CDR1 is SGDLS and CDR2 YYNGEE. In nucleotides, the CDR3 is TGTGCCAGCAGCGCTAGTTCCAATAGCAATCAGCCCCAGCATTTT. It is translated as CASSASSNSNQPQHF.